Each of the 21 T cell receptor beta chains below was sequenced from the same sample in a study of blood T cell repertoires in COVID-19. The repertoire was sequenced with immunoSEQ multiplex PCR; TCRdb's copy has only in-frame clones and lacks some. The sample shows 490,000 or so clones, roughly 90% of them seen only once. Sample: PBMCs or T cells enriched from blood (not recorded which). The receptors shown here come from a woman in her thirties or forties who had recovered from COVID-19.

The chain joins TRBV7-2 to TRBJ2-5; 8 bases map to TRBD2. Germline lookup yields CDR1 SGHTA and CDR2 FQGNSA. This CDR3 has 15 residues. The V and J ends lost 2 bases and 7 bases, in that order; junction bases with no gene match: 9. CDR3 in DNA: TGTGCCAGCAGCTTAACGGGAGGGTCCTCCCGGACCCAGTACTTC. Residues: CASSLTGGSSRTQYF.

V gene TRBV27 combines with J gene TRBJ2-1; 8 nucleotides align to TRBD1. This CDR3 region has 15 residues. The V gene end was trimmed by 5 bases and the J gene end by 8 bases; junction bases not matched to a gene: 11. Germline values: CDR1 MNHEY, CDR2 SMNVEV (reference sequence). CDR3 nucleotides: TGTGCCAGCAGTCCCCTGGACAGGGTCACCGATGAGCAGTTCTTC. Translated, it gives CASSPLDRVTDEQFF.

Written as DNA, the CDR3 is TGTGCCAGCAGCCAAGAGGGGGCCATTCAGTACTTC. This codes for CASSQEGAIQYF. The chain combines TRBV3-1 (or the pseudogene TRBV3-2) with TRBJ2-4, with TRBD1 as a possible D gene (6 bases). This CDR3 contains 12 residues. CDR1 is LGHDT and CDR2 is YNNKEL in the germline V gene (reference sequence). With 0 bases removed from V and 9 bases from J, the gap between germline ends came to 6 bases.

V is TRBV27 and J is TRBJ2-3, with D perhaps TRBD1 (5 bases). The CDR3 runs 18 residues. The V and J ends lost 5 bases and 1 base respectively, with 22 bases between them. In germline, CDR1 is MNHEY, CDR2 SMNVEV (reference sequence). DNA for the CDR3: TGTGCCAGCAGTAGCCCCGCCCCCCGACAGTTCGGCACAGATACGCAGTATTTT. As protein: CASSSPAPRQFGTDTQYF.

This rearrangement joins TRBV6-5 to TRBJ1-1; TRBD1 aligns across 9 bases. CDR1 and CDR2 (germline): MNHEY, SVGAGI. V lost 0 bases to trimming and J lost 10 bases; unmatched junction nucleotides: 0. This CDR3 has 12 residues. CDR3 bases: TGTGCCAGCAGTTACTCGACAGGGGGAGCTTTCTTT. Amino acid sequence: CASSYSTGGAFF.

The rearrangement links TRBV6-2 or TRBV6-3 to TRBJ2-3; TRBD2 matches at 9 bases. After removal of 5 bases from V and 2 bases from J, the junction contained 11 bases not matched to a gene. The CDR3 loop spans 17 amino acids. CDR1 and CDR2 (germline): MNHEY, SVGEGT. The CDR3 sequence is CASSQLRTSDVTDTQYF. CDR3 coding DNA: TGTGCCAGCAGTCAACTCCGGACTAGCGACGTCACAGATACGCAGTATTTT.

The V gene is TRBV10-3, the J gene TRBJ2-3; a weak D match, TRBD2 (6 bases). Germline CDR1 and CDR2: ENHRY and SYGVKD. This CDR3 has 15 amino acids. Trimming removed 10 bases from V and 2 bases from J, with 19 bases in between. CDR3 bases: TGTGCCAACGCGCGCGGGATTCAACCCACAGATACGCAGTATTTT. It yields the protein CANARGIQPTDTQYF.

This chain uses TRBV30 with TRBJ1-2; 8 positions match TRBD1. J lost 6 bases, V lost 1 base, and 7 bases had no gene match. Germline-derived CDR1 and CDR2 are GTSNPN and SVGIG (reference sequence). CDR3 length: 14 amino acids. For the CDR3, the DNA is TGTGCCTGGAGTGCCCAGGGGGCATTCGATGGCTACACCTTC. It codes for CAWSAQGAFDGYTF.

The gene calls are TRBV25-1 and TRBJ1-3, with D uncertain. The CDR3 runs 14 residues. Germline-derived CDR1 and CDR2 are MGHDK and SYGVNS. V was clipped by 1 base and J by 0 bases, with 4 bases between them. In DNA, the CDR3 is TGTGCCAGCAGTGAATCAGGCTCTGGAAACACCATATATTTT. Translation: CASSESGSGNTIYF.

This chain connects TRBV27 to TRBJ2-2; 7 nucleotides match TRBD2. CDR1 is MNHEY and CDR2 is SMNVEV in the germline V gene (reference sequence). The CDR3 runs 15 residues. J gave up 1 base and V 7 bases, and 6 bases lay outside the gene matches. This CDR3 reads CASTPPGGNTGELFF. The DNA of the CDR3 is TGTGCCAGCACCCCTCCGGGAGGGAACACCGGGGAGCTGTTTTTT.

The chain links TRBV30 to TRBJ1-2; possibly TRBD1 for D (5 bases). Trimming removed 1 base from V and 0 bases from J, with 9 bases in between. This CDR3 contains 14 residues. Per germline, CDR1 GTSNPN and CDR2 SVGIG (reference sequence). In DNA form, the CDR3 reads TGTGCCTGGAGTGGCCCGACAGCTAACTATGGCTACACCTTC. Amino acids: CAWSGPTANYGYTF.

The DNA for the CDR3 is TGTGCCAGCGCTTTGCATGGGGCAATGAACACTGAAGCTTTCTTT. Translating gives CASALHGAMNTEAFF. The chain uses TRBV2 and TRBJ1-1; D possibly corresponds to TRBD1 (5 bases). CDR3 size: 15 residues. Per the germline V gene, CDR1 is SNHLY and CDR2 is FYNNEI. Trimming took 8 bases from V and 0 from J, leaving 16 bases between them.

A remark on this clone: One end of the junction varies from germline; a read error may be responsible. V and J are TRBV24-1 and TRBJ2-2; 9 bases are shared with TRBD1. This CDR3 contains 21 residues. Looked up from germline, CDR1 is KGHDR and CDR2 is SFDVKD. CDR3 nucleotide sequence: TGTGCCACCAATGATTTTCCCGGGACAGGGTCACCCCCCGGAGACACCGGGGAGCTGTTTTTT. Translation gives CATNDFPGTGSPPGDTGELFF.

The rearrangement joins TRBV2 to TRBJ2-7, with 7 bases identical to TRBD1. Germline lookup yields CDR1 SNHLY and CDR2 FYNNEI. The CDR3 runs 14 residues. V dropped 7 bases and J dropped 0; count of bases not matched to a gene: 6. As DNA, the CDR3 is TGTGCCAGCAATCGACAGGGTCCCTCCTACGAGCAGTACTTC. This sequence encodes CASNRQGPSYEQYF.

This clone was detected only once. This sequence joins TRBV19 and TRBJ1-4; D is unresolved. Per germline, CDR1 LNHDA and CDR2 SQIVND (reference sequence). With 3 bases removed from V and 4 bases from J, the gap between germline ends came to 9 bases. The CDR3 is 14 amino acids. The CDR3 protein is CASSMVLNNEKLFF. The CDR3, as DNA: TGTGCCAGTAGTATGGTGCTAAATAATGAAAAACTGTTTTTT.

This chain links TRBV5-1 with TRBJ2-1; a possible D gene is TRBD2 (6 bases). Trimming took off 5 bases at V and 0 bases at J, with 15 bases between the two ends. Germline CDR1 reads SGHRS; CDR2 reads YFSETQ. This CDR3 is 16 amino acids long. This CDR3 is CASRREAGGSYNEQFF. The CDR3 region has the DNA TGCGCCAGCAGGCGTGAAGCGGGCGGCTCCTACAATGAGCAGTTCTTC.

The chain links TRBV7-8 to TRBJ2-1, with 8 bases fitting TRBD2. V was clipped by 5 bases and J by 8 bases; unmatched bases: 11. The CDR3 covers 15 residues. CDR1 is SGHVS and CDR2 is FQNEAQ in the germline V gene. CDR3 bases: TGTGCCAGCAGCATAAGCGGGAGTGCCTCCGATGAGCAGTTCTTC. Protein sequence: CASSISGSASDEQFF.

The J gene is TRBJ2-2, the V gene TRBV6-2 or TRBV6-3; 12 bases fit TRBD2. This CDR3 contains 16 residues. J lost 6 bases, V lost 4 bases, and 6 bases had no gene match. Per the germline V gene, CDR1 is MNHEY and CDR2 is SVGEGT. The CDR3 bases are TGTGCCAGCAGTTTCCTTCTAGCGGGAGGGCCCGGGGAGCTGTTTTTT. It translates to CASSFLLAGGPGELFF.

This chain links TRBV28 with TRBJ1-2; D is perhaps TRBD1 (6 bases). Germline CDR1 and CDR2: MDHEN and SYDVKM. The CDR3 has 13 residues. V lost 3 bases, J lost 4 bases, and 9 bases lay in between. CDR3 bases: TGTGCCAGCAGTTTCGGACAGATCTATGGCTACACCTTC. As protein: CASSFGQIYGYTF.

The chain links TRBV5-5 to TRBJ1-2; 8 bases align to TRBD1. Germline loops: CDR1 SGHKS, CDR2 YYEKEE (reference sequence). CDR3 length equals 14 residues. After removal of 4 bases from V and 3 bases from J, the junction contained 5 bases not matched to a gene. CDR3 amino acids: CASSPGQVYYGYTF. In DNA, the CDR3 is TGTGCCAGCAGCCCGGGACAGGTCTACTATGGCTACACCTTC.

The chain links TRBV9 to TRBJ2-1; 12 nucleotides align to TRBD2. Germline V gene data show CDR1 as SGDLS and CDR2 as YYNGEE. The CDR3 has 16 amino acids. V lost 3 bases, J lost 4 bases, and 5 bases stayed unmatched. The CDR3, as DNA: TGTGCCAGCAGCGGAAGGACTAGCGGGATATACAATGAGCAGTTCTTC. It is translated as CASSGRTSGIYNEQFF.